This is a list of T cell receptor beta chains from one sample in a study of vaccination and CD4 T cells after COVID-19. TCRdb fed the PCR reads into MiXCR, producing one record per CDR3 protein. Among some 7,700 distinct CDR3 sequences listed, 55% to 70% were seen once. Antigens of these TCRs are unknown. Input material: CD4+ T cells from blood, cultured in vitro. Source of these receptors: a human donor who had recovered from COVID-19. CDR3s include the opening cysteine and the closing phenylalanine or tryptophan. The order of the fields is J gene, V gene, D gene, clone size, CDR3 protein, CDR3 DNA. A D gene is named only where the DNA matches it firmly. Where a row states a size, it is once, few, many or the class of an expanded clone; other rows omit it.

TRBJ1-6,TRBV5-1,-,-,CASSLARTNSPLHF,TGCGCCAGCAGCTTGGCCCGGACTAATTCACCCCTCCACTTT
TRBJ1-2,TRBV5-6,-,-,CASSLARMGGYTF,TGTGCCAGCAGCTTGGCAAGAATGGGGGGCTACACCTTC
TRBJ1-2,TRBV7-9,TRBD1,-,CASSPWTGGTVGYTF,TGTGCCAGCAGCCCTTGGACAGGGGGGACTGTCGGCTACACCTTC
TRBJ2-5,TRBV7-2,TRBD2,few,CASSLAATGGMGQETQYF,TGTGCCAGCAGCTTAGCGGCAACGGGGGGAATGGGGCAAGAGACCCAGTACTTC
TRBJ1-2,TRBV1,-,-,CTSSPSGDRDYGYTF,TGCACCAGCAGCCCCAGTGGGGACAGGGATTATGGCTACACCTTC
TRBJ2-1,TRBV20-1,-,few,CRANSFGGALSDNEQFF,TGCAGAGCTAACAGCTTTGGAGGGGCCCTAAGCGACAATGAGCAGTTCTTC
TRBJ2-5,TRBV6-4,-,once,CASSGQETQYF,TGTGCCAGCAGTGGGCAAGAGACCCAGTACTTC
TRBJ2-4,TRBV6-1,-,-,CASSELRGLAKNIQYF,TGTGCCAGCAGTGAGCTGAGAGGGTTAGCCAAAAACATTCAGTACTTC
TRBJ1-3,TRBV20-1,TRBD1,medium-sized,CSAHRGQGAGNTIYF,TGCAGTGCCCACAGGGGTCAGGGGGCTGGAAACACCATATATTTT
TRBJ2-7,TRBV7-7,TRBD1,few,CASSTDRGAEQYF,TGTGCTAGCAGCACGGACAGGGGAGCCGAGCAGTACTTC
TRBJ2-1,TRBV7-2,-,once,CASSPHRLREQFF,TGTGCCAGCAGCCCTCATCGGCTCAGAGAGCAGTTCTTC
TRBJ2-1,TRBV6-1,TRBD1,few,CASRPDRGPYNEQFF,TGTGCCAGCAGACCAGACAGGGGACCCTACAATGAGCAGTTCTTC
TRBJ2-5,TRBV7-9,-,-,CASSDPPLGTSRLVQYF,TGTGCCAGCAGCGACCCCCCCCTCGGGACTTCTCGATTGGTCCAGTACTTC
TRBJ2-2,TRBV11-2,-,-,CASSPLSNTGELFF,TGTGCCAGCAGCCCCCTCTCGAACACCGGGGAGCTGTTTTTT
TRBJ2-7,TRBV28,-,-,CASSQTGRPLGQYF,TGTGCCAGCAGTCAAACCGGGCGTCCTCTGGGGCAGTACTTC
TRBJ2-5,TRBV7-2,-,once,CASSLAGHGETQYF,TGTGCCAGCAGCTTAGCGGGACACGGGGAGACCCAGTACTTC
TRBJ1-1,TRBV7-2,-,-,CASSLQGQNTEAFF,TGTGCCAGCAGCTTGCAGGGCCAGAACACTGAAGCTTTCTTT
TRBJ1-5,TRBV27,-,few,CASSLNSPPLGQPQHF,TGTGCCAGCAGTTTAAACAGCCCTCCTCTCGGACAGCCCCAGCATTTT
TRBJ2-7,TRBV20-1,-,few,CSGILVGEQYF,TGCAGTGGCATACTTGTAGGAGAGCAGTACTTC
TRBJ2-3,TRBV7-9,-,few,CASSPRRGSTDTQYF,TGTGCCAGCAGCCCCAGGCGGGGAAGCACAGATACGCAGTATTTT
TRBJ1-2,TRBV19,-,-,CASSPGGDGYTF,TGTGCCAGTAGTCCCGGGGGAGATGGCTACACCTTC
TRBJ2-4,TRBV7-2,-,-,CASSLDPKNIQYF,TGTGCCAGCAGCTTAGACCCCAAAAACATTCAGTACTTC
TRBJ2-1,TRBV5-1,-,-,CASSLDAGSYNEQFF,TGCGCCAGCAGCTTGGACGCGGGGAGCTACAATGAGCAGTTCTTC
TRBJ2-1,TRBV20-1,TRBD2,-,CSASFGSGRYEQFF,TGCAGTGCCTCCTTCGGTAGCGGGAGATATGAGCAGTTCTTC
TRBJ2-2,TRBV4-1,-,-,CASSQRQANTGELFF,TGCGCCAGCAGCCAGAGACAGGCGAACACCGGGGAGCTGTTTTTT
TRBJ1-3,TRBV7-2,-,few,CASSSGWTANTIYF,TGTGCCAGCAGCTCAGGGTGGACGGCAAACACCATATATTTT
TRBJ2-3,TRBV7-2,-,few,CASSSPSDTQYF,TGTGCCAGCAGCTCCCCTTCAGATACGCAGTATTTT
TRBJ1-3,TRBV19,TRBD1,-,CASSLSRGHSGNTIYF,TGTGCCAGTAGTCTTTCTAGGGGGCACTCTGGAAACACCATATATTTT
TRBJ2-5,TRBV12-3/TRBV12-4,-,-,CASSPGRDSQETQYF,TGTGCCAGCAGTCCCGGCCGGGACTCTCAAGAGACCCAGTACTTC
TRBJ1-2,TRBV10-3,TRBD1,-,CAISEAETGNGYTF,TGTGCCATCAGTGAAGCCGAGACAGGGAATGGCTACACCTTC
TRBJ1-5,TRBV7-2,-,-,CASSLERGLVQPQHF,TGTGCCAGCAGCTTAGAGAGGGGGTTGGTTCAGCCCCAGCATTTT
TRBJ2-3,TRBV24-1,TRBD2,-,CATSDPPGRGGSDTQYF,TGTGCTACCAGTGATCCACCGGGACGGGGGGGGTCAGATACGCAGTATTTT
TRBJ1-5,TRBV24-1,TRBD1,-,CATSDLGDSLPGQPQHF,TGTGCCACCAGTGATTTGGGGGACAGCTTACCCGGGCAGCCCCAGCATTTT
TRBJ2-7,TRBV30,-,few,CAWTNHRGQYF,TGTGCCTGGACTAATCATCGTGGGCAGTACTTC
TRBJ2-1,TRBV7-9,TRBD1,-,CASSLGTGSNEQFF,TGTGCCAGCAGCTTGGGGACAGGGAGCAATGAGCAGTTCTTC
TRBJ2-1,TRBV7-3,TRBD2,-,CASSLEGRGNEQFF,TGTGCCAGCAGCTTAGAGGGGAGGGGAAATGAGCAGTTCTTC
TRBJ2-4,TRBV7-2,TRBD1,few,CASSLVGQGTLDIQYF,TGTGCCAGCAGCTTAGTCGGACAGGGAACCCTCGACATTCAGTACTTC
TRBJ1-1,TRBV20-1,-,few,CSAREGFTEAFF,TGCAGTGCTAGAGAAGGGTTCACTGAAGCTTTCTTT
TRBJ2-7,TRBV20-1,TRBD1,once,CSAGDRAIDEQYF,TGCAGTGCCGGGGACAGGGCTATAGACGAGCAGTACTTC
TRBJ1-1,TRBV6-1,TRBD1,few,CATHRGVNTEAFF,TGTGCCACTCACAGGGGCGTGAACACTGAAGCTTTCTTT
TRBJ2-2,TRBV24-1,TRBD1,-,CATSAGTDLTGELFF,TGTGCCACCTCCGCCGGGACAGACCTTACCGGGGAGCTGTTTTTT
TRBJ1-1,TRBV7-2,TRBD1,-,CASSYRQGGTEAFF,TGTGCCAGCAGCTATCGACAGGGGGGAACTGAAGCTTTCTTT
TRBJ1-5,TRBV12-3/TRBV12-4,TRBD1,-,CASSVTGTGNQPQHF,TGTGCCAGCAGTGTCACCGGGACAGGGAATCAGCCCCAGCATTTT
TRBJ2-1,TRBV7-2,-,-,CASSLAGTDYNEQFF,TGTGCCAGCAGCTTAGCGGGGACGGACTACAATGAGCAGTTCTTC
TRBJ1-3,TRBV25-1,-,-,CASSIGGQRGNTIYF,TGTGCCAGCAGTATTGGGGGGCAGAGAGGAAACACCATATATTTT
TRBJ1-1,TRBV5-1,-,-,CASRGSMNTEAFF,TGCGCCAGCAGAGGCAGCATGAACACTGAAGCTTTCTTT
TRBJ1-1,TRBV20-1,-,few,CSARLQGGWVNTEAFF,TGCAGTGCTAGACTGCAGGGAGGGTGGGTGAACACTGAAGCTTTCTTT